This T cell receptor beta chain is drawn from a study of cytomegalovirus exposure and HLA in healthy donors. Per germline, CDR1 SGHRS and CDR2 YFSETQ. V shed 4 bases and J 4 bases; nucleotides not matched to a gene: 4. The CDR3 extends over 13 amino acids. Primers for the PCR totalled 60 Vbeta and 13 Jbeta. Profiling relied on immunoSEQ multiplex PCR, and the TCRdb table lists in-frame clones only, not all of them. This table holds 90,000 or so clones, approximately 81% found once. Overall study findings and caveats: In a later analysis, a missense DCLRE1C variant was linked to TCR beta V- and J-gene trimming. Some TCR beta chains (roughly 150 of them) were listed as cytomegalovirus-associated.

Regarding this clone: Its antigen remains unidentified.

Sequenced input: PBMCs. The clonotype comes from a woman aged 40 to 50 in good health and CMV-seronegative. The gene calls are TRBV5-1 and TRBJ1-2, with 7 bases lining up with TRBD1. CDR3 residues: CASSQTGPYGYTF. For the CDR3, the DNA is TGCGCCAGCAGCCAGACAGGGCCCTATGGCTACACCTTC. The variable domain in full, with the rest retrieved from reference TRBV5-1 and TRBJ1-2, is KAGVTQTPRYLIKTRGQQVTLSCSPISGHRSVSWYQQTPGQGLQFLFEYFSETQRNKGNFPGRFSGRQFSNSRSEMNVSTLELGDSALYLCASSQTGPYGYTFGSGTRLTVV.